The present entry profiles one T cell receptor (beta chain) with its context. Its antigen is currently unknown. The sample is drawn from a study of shared clonotypes between healthy human individuals. General study results and limits: In contrast to clonotypes shared by all four donors, non-shared clonotypes had lower generation probabilities.

The protocol was immunoSEQ multiplex PCR, while the TCRdb copy is restricted to in-frame clones and leaves out a portion. The sample holds about 1.9 million clones, 90% to 95% seen once. The CDR3 spans 13 residues. V was pared by 1 base and J by 7 bases, with 8 bases between. Per the germline V gene, CDR1 is LGHNA and CDR2 is YNFKEQ. The naive CD8 population came from CD45RO-negative cells selected for CCR7, without terminally differentiated effector memory CD45RA+ cells. The donor cohort consisted entirely of Caucasian adults residing in Nashville, Tennessee. The chain uses TRBV4-2 and TRBJ2-1, with D unresolved. The TCR sequence derives from a man aged 18 to 29 in good health. Some clones in this sample may be carry-over from other donors' samples. Material for sequencing was naive CD8+ T cells from PBMCs. CDR3 in DNA: TGTGCCAGCAGCCAAGTCGGAGTTAATGAGCAGTTCTTC. Translation gives CASSQVGVNEQFF.